This T cell receptor (beta chain) was found in a study of blood T cells in healthy people across ages. Through a sample-barcoded 5' primer and a J-beta primer mix, a second PCR was run for about 6 to 12 cycles. TCRdb independently ran MiXCR on the 5' RACE reads; one entry per CDR3 protein. The repertoire has around 500,000 distinct CDR3 sequences, around 27% of them found once; the top ten carry 3% to 4%. In its sample, this clonotype was seen many times. Ranging in age from about 6 to 90, the donors were healthy Caucasian individuals from Russia. Germline-derived CDR1 and CDR2 are MNHEY and SMNVEV (reference sequence). The V segment lost 2 bases and the J segment 0 bases; nucleotides outside the gene matches: 3. The CDR3 has 15 amino acids. The same sample was also used in a study of T cells of mothers and their children. This second report adds: Sample barcodes and 2-4 random nucleotides came from the second PCR's M1S primer. Slightly, though not significantly, more overlap was seen in related than in unrelated mother-child pairs.

Sequencing input: blood. The TCR comes from a boy between 2 and 10 years old in good health. The rearrangement joins TRBV27 to TRBJ1-2; 7 nucleotides agree with TRBD1. The CDR3 loop is CASSLRTGANYGYTF. DNA of the CDR3: TGTGCCAGCAGTTTAAGGACAGGTGCTAACTATGGCTACACCTTC.